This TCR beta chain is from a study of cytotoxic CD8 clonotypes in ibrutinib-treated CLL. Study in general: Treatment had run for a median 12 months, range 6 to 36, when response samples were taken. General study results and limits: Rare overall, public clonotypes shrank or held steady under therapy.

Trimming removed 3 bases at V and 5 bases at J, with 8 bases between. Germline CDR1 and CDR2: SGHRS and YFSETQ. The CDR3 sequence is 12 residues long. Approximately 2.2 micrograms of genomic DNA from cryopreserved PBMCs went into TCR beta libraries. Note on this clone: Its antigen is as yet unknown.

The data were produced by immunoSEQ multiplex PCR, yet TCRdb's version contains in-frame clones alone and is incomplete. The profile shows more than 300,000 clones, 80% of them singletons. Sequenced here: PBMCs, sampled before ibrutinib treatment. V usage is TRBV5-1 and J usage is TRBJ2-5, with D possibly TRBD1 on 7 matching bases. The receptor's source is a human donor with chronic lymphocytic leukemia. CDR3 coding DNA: TGCGCCAGCAGCTCAGGGGGGGAGACCCAGTACTTC. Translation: CASSSGGETQYF.